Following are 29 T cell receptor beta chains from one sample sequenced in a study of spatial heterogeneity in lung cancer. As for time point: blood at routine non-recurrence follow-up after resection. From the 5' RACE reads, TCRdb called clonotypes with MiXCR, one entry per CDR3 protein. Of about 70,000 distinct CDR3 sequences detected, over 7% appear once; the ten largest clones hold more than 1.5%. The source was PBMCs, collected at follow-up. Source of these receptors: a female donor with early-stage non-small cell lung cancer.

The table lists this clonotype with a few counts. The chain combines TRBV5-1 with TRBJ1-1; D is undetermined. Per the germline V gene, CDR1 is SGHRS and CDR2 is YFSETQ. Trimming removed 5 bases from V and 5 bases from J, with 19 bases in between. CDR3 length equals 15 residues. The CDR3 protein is CASRRGGEGRTEAFF. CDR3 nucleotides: TGCGCCAGCAGACGAGGCGGGGAAGGAAGGACTGAAGCTTTCTTT.

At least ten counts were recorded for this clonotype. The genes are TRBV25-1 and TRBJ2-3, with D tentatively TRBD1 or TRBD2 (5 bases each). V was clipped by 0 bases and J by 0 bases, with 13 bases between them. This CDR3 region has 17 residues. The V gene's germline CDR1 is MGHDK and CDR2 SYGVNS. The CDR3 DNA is TGTGCCAGCAGTGAATATCAGAAGGGACCTAGCACAGATACGCAGTATTTT. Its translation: CASSEYQKGPSTDTQYF.

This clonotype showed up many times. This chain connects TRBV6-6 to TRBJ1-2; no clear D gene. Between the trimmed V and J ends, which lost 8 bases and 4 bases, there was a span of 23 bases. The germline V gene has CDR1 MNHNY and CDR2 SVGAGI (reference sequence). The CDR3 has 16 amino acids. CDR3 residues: CASVRNGGLTVYGYTF. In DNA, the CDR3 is TGTGCCAGCGTTCGGAATGGTGGACTGACCGTCTATGGCTACACCTTC.

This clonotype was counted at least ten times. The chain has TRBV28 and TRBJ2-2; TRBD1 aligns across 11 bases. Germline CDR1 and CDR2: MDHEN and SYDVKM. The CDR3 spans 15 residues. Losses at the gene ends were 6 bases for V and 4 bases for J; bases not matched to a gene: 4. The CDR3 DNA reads TGTGCCAGCAGATCAGGACAGGGGGCCACCGGGGAGCTGTTTTTT. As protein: CASRSGQGATGELFF.

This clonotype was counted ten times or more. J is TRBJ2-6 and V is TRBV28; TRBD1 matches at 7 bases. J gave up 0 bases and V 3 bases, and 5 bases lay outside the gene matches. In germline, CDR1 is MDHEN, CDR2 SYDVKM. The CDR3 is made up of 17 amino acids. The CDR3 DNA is TGTGCCAGCAGTTTGACAGGGTTCGTCTCTGGGGCCAACGTCCTGACTTTC. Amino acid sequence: CASSLTGFVSGANVLTF.

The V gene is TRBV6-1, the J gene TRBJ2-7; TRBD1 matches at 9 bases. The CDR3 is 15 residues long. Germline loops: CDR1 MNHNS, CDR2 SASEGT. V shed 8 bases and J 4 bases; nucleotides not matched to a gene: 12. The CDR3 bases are TGTGCCAGCGTCGACAGGGGGGCGTGGGAATACGAGCAGTACTTC. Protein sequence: CASVDRGAWEYEQYF.

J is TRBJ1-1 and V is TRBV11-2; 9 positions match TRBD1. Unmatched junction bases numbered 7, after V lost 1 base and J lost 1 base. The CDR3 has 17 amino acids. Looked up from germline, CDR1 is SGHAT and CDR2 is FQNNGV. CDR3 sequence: CASSLVEGDRANTEAFF. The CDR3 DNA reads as TGTGCCAGCAGCTTAGTAGAGGGGGACAGGGCGAACACTGAAGCTTTCTTT.

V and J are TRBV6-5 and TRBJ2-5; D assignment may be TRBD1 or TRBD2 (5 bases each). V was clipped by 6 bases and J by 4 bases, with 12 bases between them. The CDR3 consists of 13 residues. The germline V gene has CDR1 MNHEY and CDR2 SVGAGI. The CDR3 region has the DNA TGTGCCAGCAGATATGGGACGGGAGAGACCCAGTACTTC. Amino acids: CASRYGTGETQYF.

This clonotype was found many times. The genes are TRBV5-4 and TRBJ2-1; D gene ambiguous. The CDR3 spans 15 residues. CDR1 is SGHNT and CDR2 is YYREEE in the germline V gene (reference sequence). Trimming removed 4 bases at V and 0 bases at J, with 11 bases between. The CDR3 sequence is CASSPTPSSYNEQFF. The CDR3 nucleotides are TGTGCCAGCAGCCCGACGCCTAGCTCCTACAATGAGCAGTTCTTC.

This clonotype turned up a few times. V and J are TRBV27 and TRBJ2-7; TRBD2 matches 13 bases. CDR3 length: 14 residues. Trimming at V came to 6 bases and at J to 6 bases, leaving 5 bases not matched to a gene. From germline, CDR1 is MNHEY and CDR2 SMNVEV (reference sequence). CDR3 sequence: CASSPRTSGSEQYF. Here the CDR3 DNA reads TGTGCCAGCAGCCCACGGACTAGCGGGAGCGAGCAGTACTTC.

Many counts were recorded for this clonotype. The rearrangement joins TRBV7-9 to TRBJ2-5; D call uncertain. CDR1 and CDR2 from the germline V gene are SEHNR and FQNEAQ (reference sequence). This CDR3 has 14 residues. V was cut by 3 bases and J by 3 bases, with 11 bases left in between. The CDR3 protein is CASSFHQTKETQYF. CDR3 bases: TGTGCCAGCAGCTTCCACCAGACCAAAGAGACCCAGTACTTC.

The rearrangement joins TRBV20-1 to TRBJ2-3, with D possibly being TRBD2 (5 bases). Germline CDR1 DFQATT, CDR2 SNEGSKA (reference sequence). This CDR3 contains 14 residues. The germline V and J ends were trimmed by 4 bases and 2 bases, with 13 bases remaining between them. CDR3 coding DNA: TGCAGTGCTACCCCTCGGGGTACCACAGATACGCAGTATTTT. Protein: CSATPRGTTDTQYF.

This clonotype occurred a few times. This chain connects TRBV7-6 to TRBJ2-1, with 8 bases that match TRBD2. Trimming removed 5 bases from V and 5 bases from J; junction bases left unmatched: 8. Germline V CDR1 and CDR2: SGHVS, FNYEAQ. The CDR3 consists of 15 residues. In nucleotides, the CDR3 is TGTGCCAGCAGCCCCTTAGCGGGAACTAACAATGAGCAGTTCTTC. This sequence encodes CASSPLAGTNNEQFF.

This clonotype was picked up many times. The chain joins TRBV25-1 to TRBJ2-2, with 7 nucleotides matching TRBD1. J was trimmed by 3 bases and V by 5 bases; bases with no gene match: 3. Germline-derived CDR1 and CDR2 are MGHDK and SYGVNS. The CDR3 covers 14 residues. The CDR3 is CASSKGTDTGELFF. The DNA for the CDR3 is TGTGCCAGCAGTAAAGGGACAGACACCGGGGAGCTGTTTTTT.

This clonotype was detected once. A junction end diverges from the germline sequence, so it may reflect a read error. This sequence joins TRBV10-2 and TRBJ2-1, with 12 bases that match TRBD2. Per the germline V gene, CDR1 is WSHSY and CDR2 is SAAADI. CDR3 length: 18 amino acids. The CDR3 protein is CTSSDVLAGGPSRDEQFF. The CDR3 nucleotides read TGCACCAGCAGTGACGTACTAGCGGGAGGTCCCTCTAGGGATGAGCAGTTCTTC.

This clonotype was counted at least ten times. The CDR3 here is CSASGQGGTEAFF. In nucleotides, the CDR3 is TGCAGTGCTAGTGGACAGGGTGGCACTGAAGCTTTCTTT. The rearrangement links TRBV20-1 to TRBJ1-1; 8 positions match TRBD1. Trimming removed 3 bases from V and 4 bases from J; junction bases left unmatched: 4. CDR3 length: 13 amino acids. Germline V gene data show CDR1 as DFQATT and CDR2 as SNEGSKA (reference sequence).

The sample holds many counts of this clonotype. The CDR3 here is CASSGMTGNNSPLHF. CDR3 coding DNA: TGCGCCAGCAGCGGGATGACAGGGAATAATTCACCCCTCCACTTT. The chain has TRBV5-1 and TRBJ1-6, with 7 bases lining up with TRBD1. Per the germline V gene, CDR1 is SGHRS and CDR2 is YFSETQ. This CDR3 region has 15 residues. The V segment lost 4 bases and the J segment 5 bases; nucleotides outside the gene matches: 6.

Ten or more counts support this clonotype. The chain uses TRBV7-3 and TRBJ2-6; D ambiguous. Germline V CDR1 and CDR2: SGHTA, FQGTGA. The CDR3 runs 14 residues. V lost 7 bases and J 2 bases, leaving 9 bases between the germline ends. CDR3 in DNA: TGTGCCAGCACCCTAACAGCTGGGGCCAACGTCCTGACTTTC. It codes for CASTLTAGANVLTF.

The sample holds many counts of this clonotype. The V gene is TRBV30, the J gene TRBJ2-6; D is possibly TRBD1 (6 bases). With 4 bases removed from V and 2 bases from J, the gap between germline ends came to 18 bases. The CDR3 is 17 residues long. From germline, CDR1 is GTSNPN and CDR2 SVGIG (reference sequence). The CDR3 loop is CAWTRGRVKAGANVLTF. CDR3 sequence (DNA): TGTGCCTGGACCAGGGGCAGGGTGAAGGCTGGGGCCAACGTCCTGACTTTC. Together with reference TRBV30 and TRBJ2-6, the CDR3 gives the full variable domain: SQTIHQWPATLVQPVGSPLSLECTVEGTSNPNLYWYRQAAGRGLQLLFYSVGIGQISSEVPQNLSASRPQDRQFILSSKKLLLSDSGFYLCAWTRGRVKAGANVLTFGAGSRLTVL.

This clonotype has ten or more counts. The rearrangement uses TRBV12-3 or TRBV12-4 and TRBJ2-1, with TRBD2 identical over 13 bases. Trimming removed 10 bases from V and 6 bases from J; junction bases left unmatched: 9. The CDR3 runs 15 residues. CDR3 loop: CATGLAGVRGNEQFF. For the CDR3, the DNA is TGTGCCACCGGACTAGCGGGAGTAAGGGGCAATGAGCAGTTCTTC.

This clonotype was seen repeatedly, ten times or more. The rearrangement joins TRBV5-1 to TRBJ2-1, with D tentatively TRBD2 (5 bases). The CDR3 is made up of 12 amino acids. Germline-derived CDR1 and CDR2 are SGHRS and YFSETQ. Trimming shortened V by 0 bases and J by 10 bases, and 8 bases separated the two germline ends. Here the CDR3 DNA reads TGCGCCAGCAGCTTGGCCTCGGGAGAGCAGTTCTTC. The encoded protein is CASSLASGEQFF.

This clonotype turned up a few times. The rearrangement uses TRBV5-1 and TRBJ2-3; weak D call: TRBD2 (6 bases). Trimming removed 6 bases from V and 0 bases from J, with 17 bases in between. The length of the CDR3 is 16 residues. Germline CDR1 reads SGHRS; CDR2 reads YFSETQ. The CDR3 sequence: CASTLKRVGSTDTQYF. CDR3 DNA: TGCGCCAGCACCCTCAAGCGGGTGGGGAGCACAGATACGCAGTATTTT.

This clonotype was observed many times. The CDR3, as DNA: TGTGCCACGGGACAGGGTAACTCCGATGAGCAGTTCTTC. Its protein product is CATGQGNSDEQFF. V usage is TRBV27 and J usage is TRBJ2-1; 9 nucleotides align to TRBD1. In germline, CDR1 is MNHEY, CDR2 SMNVEV (reference sequence). With 10 bases clipped from V and 8 bases from J, the junction kept 9 bases outside the gene matches. The CDR3 is 13 residues long.

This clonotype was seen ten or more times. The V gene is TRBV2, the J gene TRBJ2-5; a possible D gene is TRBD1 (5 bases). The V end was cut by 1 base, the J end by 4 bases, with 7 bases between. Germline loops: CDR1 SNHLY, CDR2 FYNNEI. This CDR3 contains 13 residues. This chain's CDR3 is CASSEGQSETQYF. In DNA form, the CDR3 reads TGTGCCAGCAGTGAAGGACAGTCAGAGACCCAGTACTTC.

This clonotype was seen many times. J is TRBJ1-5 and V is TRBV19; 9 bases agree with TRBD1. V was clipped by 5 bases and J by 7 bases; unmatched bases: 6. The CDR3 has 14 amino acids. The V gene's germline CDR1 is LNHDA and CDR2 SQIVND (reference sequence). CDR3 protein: CASSPTGGWQPQHF. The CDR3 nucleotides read TGTGCCAGTAGTCCCACAGGGGGCTGGCAGCCCCAGCATTTT.

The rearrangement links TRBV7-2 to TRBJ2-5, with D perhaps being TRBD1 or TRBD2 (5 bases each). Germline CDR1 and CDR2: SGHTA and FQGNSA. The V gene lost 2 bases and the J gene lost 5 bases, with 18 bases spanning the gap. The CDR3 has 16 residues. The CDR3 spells CASSLLSFLGVETQYF. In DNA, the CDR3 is TGTGCCAGCAGCTTATTGTCGTTTTTGGGGGTCGAGACCCAGTACTTC.

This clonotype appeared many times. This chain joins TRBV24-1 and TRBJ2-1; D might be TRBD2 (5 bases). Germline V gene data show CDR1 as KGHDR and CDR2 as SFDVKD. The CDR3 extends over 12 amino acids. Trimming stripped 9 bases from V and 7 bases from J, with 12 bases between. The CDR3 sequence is CATGETLNEQFF. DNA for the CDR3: TGTGCCACCGGGGAGACTCTTAATGAGCAGTTCTTC.

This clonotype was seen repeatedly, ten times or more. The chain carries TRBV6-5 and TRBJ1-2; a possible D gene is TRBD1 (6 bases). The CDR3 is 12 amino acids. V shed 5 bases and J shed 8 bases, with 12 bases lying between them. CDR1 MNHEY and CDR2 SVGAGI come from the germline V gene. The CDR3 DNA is TGTGCCAGCAGTAAACAGGGTACCGGCTACACCTTC. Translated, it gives CASSKQGTGYTF.

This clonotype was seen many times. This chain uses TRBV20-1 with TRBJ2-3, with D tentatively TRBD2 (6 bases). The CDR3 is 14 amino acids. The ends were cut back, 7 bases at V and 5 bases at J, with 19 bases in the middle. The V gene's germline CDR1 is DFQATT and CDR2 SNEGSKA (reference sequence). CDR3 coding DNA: TGCAGTGTACCGGGCGGGGTAGTTAAAGATACGCAGTATTTT. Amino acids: CSVPGGVVKDTQYF.